The 18 T cell receptor beta chains presented below share a single source sample, sequenced in a study of blood T cell repertoires in COVID-19. Here immunoSEQ multiplex PCR was the method, and the copy in TCRdb shows in-frame clones only, minus some. Among roughly 100,000 clones, about 89% were seen once, and the ten largest hold 3.5% to 4%. Material for sequencing was peripheral blood. These receptors came from a woman aged 55 to 70 with acute or convalescent COVID-19.

The CDR3 nucleotides are TGTGCCAGCAGCCGGCCCCGTAGTAGCAGGGGGGCCGGGGAGCTGTTTTTT. Amino acid sequence: CASSRPRSSRGAGELFF. The gene calls are TRBV3-1 (or the pseudogene TRBV3-2) and TRBJ2-2, with a possible D match to TRBD1 (7 bases). V was pared by 4 bases and J by 6 bases, with 21 bases between. Germline assignment: CDR1 LGHDT and CDR2 YNNKEL (reference sequence). This CDR3 spans 17 amino acids.

This chain joins TRBV19 and TRBJ2-1, with 8 bases aligning to TRBD2. The CDR3 is 15 residues long. Trimming at V came to 4 bases and at J to 1 base, leaving 3 bases not matched to a gene. Germline V gene lookup returns CDR1 LNHDA and CDR2 SQIVND (reference sequence). The CDR3 DNA reads TGTGCCAGTAGTAGGGCGGGAGGTTCCTACAATGAGCAGTTCTTC. It is translated as CASSRAGGSYNEQFF.

This chain links TRBV18 with TRBJ1-1; the match to TRBD1 covers 7 bases. The CDR3 runs 12 residues. Germline CDR1 is KGHSH and CDR2 is LQKENI. The V gene end was trimmed by 2 bases and the J gene end by 8 bases; junction bases not matched to a gene: 2. The CDR3 sequence: CASSPLTGEAFF. CDR3 nucleotides: TGTGCCAGCTCACCATTGACAGGGGAAGCTTTCTTT.

The chain couples TRBV29-1 to TRBJ1-1; perhaps TRBD1 as D (5 bases). The V end lost 3 bases, the J end lost 5 bases, and 13 bases lay between the germline ends. This CDR3 comprises 13 residues. Germline V gives CDR1 SQVTM, CDR2 ANQGSEA. The CDR3: CSVESGGRTEAFF. Written as DNA, the CDR3 is TGCAGCGTTGAGAGTGGGGGGAGGACTGAAGCTTTCTTT.

The chain couples TRBV3-1 (or the pseudogene TRBV3-2) to TRBJ2-3; 7 bases map to TRBD2. CDR3 size: 14 residues. The germline V gene has CDR1 LGHDT and CDR2 YNNKEL (reference sequence). V shed 3 bases, J shed 7 bases, and the junction held 7 bases outside the gene matches. CDR3 region: CASSHGTTPYTQYF. CDR3 in DNA: TGTGCCAGCAGCCACGGGACTACCCCGTATACGCAGTATTTT.

V usage is TRBV19 and J usage is TRBJ1-1, with TRBD1 as a possible D gene (5 bases). Trimming removed 3 bases at V and 7 bases at J, with 18 bases between. The length of the CDR3 is 15 residues. Germline-derived CDR1 and CDR2 are LNHDA and SQIVND (reference sequence). CDR3 amino acids: CASSIIDPGMNEAFF. The CDR3, as DNA: TGTGCCAGTAGTATTATCGACCCAGGGATGAATGAAGCTTTCTTT.

This clone showed up just a few times. This chain joins TRBV12-3 or TRBV12-4 and TRBJ1-2; D uncertain. CDR3 length: 13 residues. The ends were cut back, 5 bases at V and 7 bases at J, with 14 bases in the middle. CDR3 nucleotides: TGTGCCAGCAGTGAGAGTCCGGGAAGTGGCTACACCTTC. Its protein product is CASSESPGSGYTF.

The genes are TRBV7-3 and TRBJ2-5, with D unclear. The CDR3 is 13 amino acids. Deletions cut 0 bases from V and 5 bases from J, with 7 bases between. Germline V gene lookup returns CDR1 SGHTA and CDR2 FQGTGA. The CDR3: CASSLTRRETQYF. CDR3 nucleotides: TGTGCCAGCAGCTTAACGCGCCGGGAGACCCAGTACTTC.

The V call is TRBV9, the J call TRBJ1-6, with 7 bases lining up with TRBD1. The CDR3 is 15 residues long. J gave up 6 bases and V 4 bases, and 7 bases lay outside the gene matches. The germline V gene encodes CDR1 SGDLS and CDR2 YYNGEE. The CDR3 bases are TGTGCCAGCAGCCGAACACAGGGGAGTAATTCACCCCTCCACTTT. This translates into CASSRTQGSNSPLHF.

This sequence joins TRBV6-1 and TRBJ2-4; 8 nucleotides line up with TRBD1. This CDR3 has 15 residues. V lost 3 bases and J lost 4; bases outside the gene matches: 5. Per germline, CDR1 MNHNS and CDR2 SASEGT. The CDR3 loop reads CASSDQWTGKNIQYF. Written as DNA, the CDR3 is TGTGCCAGCAGTGACCAATGGACAGGGAAAAACATTCAGTACTTC.

This clone was counted once. The chain links TRBV7-8 to TRBJ2-2, with 7 positions matching TRBD2. The CDR3 extends over 14 amino acids. Unmatched junction bases numbered 9, after V lost 5 bases and J lost 9 bases. Germline CDR1 reads SGHVS; CDR2 reads FQNEAQ. The CDR3 DNA follows: TGTGCCAGCAGCGTAGGCGGGAGCGGTCGGGAGCTGTTTTTT. This sequence encodes CASSVGGSGRELFF.

V is TRBV15 and J is TRBJ2-1; 7 bases map to TRBD2. The J segment lost 4 bases and the V segment lost 1 base, leaving 4 bases of the junction unmatched. The CDR3 is 15 amino acids. CDR1 and CDR2 (germline): LNHNV, YYDKDF (reference sequence). The DNA of the CDR3 is TGTGCCACCAGCAGAGTGGGGGGAGGGTACAATGAGCAGTTCTTC. Translating gives CATSRVGGGYNEQFF.

On this clone itself: The sample holds other DNA sequences that translate to the same CDR3. This rearrangement joins TRBV18 to TRBJ2-5; 7 bases line up with TRBD1. J was trimmed by 5 bases and V by 3 bases; bases with no gene match: 9. The CDR3 extends over 15 amino acids. Per germline, CDR1 KGHSH and CDR2 LQKENI. The CDR3 region is CASSPRQGWRETQYF. CDR3 DNA: TGTGCCAGCTCACCCCGACAGGGATGGAGGGAGACCCAGTACTTC.

The chain joins TRBV18 to TRBJ1-1; D not resolved. Deletions cut 3 bases from V and 2 bases from J, with 13 bases between. Germline V gene lookup returns CDR1 KGHSH and CDR2 LQKENI. The CDR3 spans 15 residues. CDR3 sequence: CASSPHRRANTEAFF. The CDR3 coding sequence is TGTGCCAGCTCACCCCATCGGAGGGCAAACACTGAAGCTTTCTTT.

The chain uses TRBV12-5 and TRBJ1-4; D is unclear. Trimming removed 6 bases at V and 11 bases at J, with 13 bases between. Germline V lookup: CDR1 LGHNT, CDR2 FRNRAP. The CDR3 totals 12 residues. The CDR3 loop reads CASGPYTGKLFF. As DNA, the CDR3 is TGTGCTAGTGGCCCTTATACGGGGAAACTGTTTTTT.

The chain joins TRBV7-9 to TRBJ2-2, with 9 nucleotides matching TRBD1. The germline V gene has CDR1 SEHNR and CDR2 FQNEAQ (reference sequence). This CDR3 is 15 amino acids long. Trimming took 4 bases from V and 6 from J; bases not matched to a gene: 6. The CDR3 is CASSSWTGVAGELFF. DNA for the CDR3: TGTGCCAGCAGCTCTTGGACAGGGGTTGCCGGGGAGCTGTTTTTT.

This clone was seen a few times. The V and J genes are TRBV5-4 and TRBJ2-1, with D tentatively TRBD2 (5 bases). Per germline, CDR1 SGHNT and CDR2 YYREEE (reference sequence). This CDR3 is built from 14 residues. The V end was cut by 0 bases, the J end by 9 bases, with 13 bases between. This CDR3 reads CASSLVLAESEQFF. As DNA, the CDR3 is TGTGCCAGCAGCTTGGTCCTAGCCGAGAGTGAGCAGTTCTTC.

V and J are TRBV12-2 and TRBJ2-7; the table's D gene call, TRBD2, was not cross checked with the DNA. TRBV12-2 is described as a pseudogene. This CDR3 spans 15 amino acids. In nucleotides, the CDR3 is TGTGCAAGTCGCTTAGGTCCCTTAGAACTCCACGAGCAGTACTTC. Encoded protein: CASRLGPLELHEQYF.